The 26 T cell receptor beta chains listed next were all sequenced from one sample in a study of T cell responses to AZD1222 COVID-19 vaccine. Generated by immunoSEQ multiplex PCR, the TCRdb table keeps only in-frame clones and is missing some. Here the sample spans around 120,000 clones, about 91% being singletons. The material sequenced was peripheral blood, taken on day 0 of AZD1222 vaccination. Every receptor here comes from an adult in good health.

This chain uses TRBV2 with TRBJ1-1; D is perhaps TRBD1 (5 bases). The germline V gene has CDR1 SNHLY and CDR2 FYNNEI. V shed 2 bases and J shed 6 bases, with 16 bases lying between them. This CDR3 contains 15 residues. In nucleotides, the CDR3 is TGTGCCAGCAGTGAAATGGGACGCCGGAGGTCTGAAGCTTTCTTT. This codes for CASSEMGRRRSEAFF.

The chain couples TRBV5-5 to TRBJ1-5, with a weak D call TRBD1 (6 bases). The CDR3 covers 15 residues. The germline V and J ends were trimmed by 2 bases and 0 bases, with 9 bases remaining between them. The germline V gene encodes CDR1 SGHKS and CDR2 YYEKEE (reference sequence). The CDR3 spells CASSFGGLSNQPQHF. CDR3 DNA sequence: TGTGCCAGCAGCTTCGGGGGGCTTAGCAATCAGCCCCAGCATTTT. Together with reference TRBV5-5 and TRBJ1-5, the CDR3 gives the full variable domain: DAGVTQSPTHLIKTRGQQVTLRCSPISGHKSVSWYQQVLGQGPQFIFQYYEKEERGRGNFPDRFSARQFPNYSSELNVNALLLGDSALYLCASSFGGLSNQPQHFGDGTRLSIL.

The genes are TRBV19 and TRBJ2-1, with TRBD1 as a possible D gene (5 bases). The CDR3 extends over 15 amino acids. Trimming took 3 bases from V and 6 from J, leaving 15 bases between them. The germline V gene encodes CDR1 LNHDA and CDR2 SQIVND (reference sequence). The CDR3 region is CASSIGQGMANEQFF. In DNA, the CDR3 is TGTGCCAGTAGTATCGGCCAGGGTATGGCCAATGAGCAGTTCTTC.

The gene calls are TRBV6-2 or TRBV6-3 and TRBJ1-3; possibly TRBD1 for D (5 bases). The CDR3 extends over 18 amino acids. V dropped 2 bases and J dropped 0 bases, with 17 bases sitting between them. Per the germline V gene, CDR1 is MNHEY and CDR2 is SVGEGT. In DNA form, the CDR3 reads TGTGCCAGCAGTTACCAAAGGGACCGACCAACCTCTGGAAACACCATATATTTT. It codes for CASSYQRDRPTSGNTIYF.

This clone was recorded a few times. V is TRBV12-3 or TRBV12-4 and J is TRBJ2-5; the D is unclear. V gave up 0 bases and J gave up 4 bases, with 0 bases separating them. The CDR3 is 11 residues long. The CDR3 region is CASSLAETQYF. DNA for the CDR3: TGTGCCAGCAGTTTAGCAGAGACCCAGTACTTC.

The gene calls are TRBV5-7 and TRBJ1-1; the D is unclear. TRBV5-7 is annotated as an ORF whose role is uncertain. Between the trimmed V and J ends, which lost 0 bases and 7 bases, there was a span of 13 bases. CDR3 length equals 14 residues. CDR3 sequence reads: CASSLAGEKNEAFF. CDR3 in DNA: TGTGCCAGCAGCTTGGCTGGGGAGAAGAATGAAGCTTTCTTT.

J is TRBJ1-5 and V is TRBV4-2; 7 bases agree with TRBD1. CDR1 is LGHNA and CDR2 is YNFKEQ in the germline V gene. The length of the CDR3 is 14 residues. The V segment lost 2 bases and the J segment 5 bases; nucleotides outside the gene matches: 3. The CDR3: CASSQPTGDQPQHF. DNA of the CDR3: TGTGCCAGCAGCCAACCCACAGGGGATCAGCCCCAGCATTTT.

The J gene is TRBJ2-4, the V gene TRBV9; possibly TRBD2 for D (5 bases). Germline assignment: CDR1 SGDLS and CDR2 YYNGEE. This CDR3 has 14 amino acids. Trimming removed 4 bases from V and 7 bases from J, with 15 bases in between. The CDR3 protein is CASSPRTGENIQYF. CDR3 nucleotide sequence: TGTGCCAGCAGCCCCCGGACCGGGGAGAACATTCAGTACTTC.

J is TRBJ2-3 and V is TRBV19; no clear D. Germline CDR1 is LNHDA and CDR2 is SQIVND (reference sequence). The CDR3 covers 15 residues. V lost 6 bases, J lost 0 bases, and 13 bases lay in between. The CDR3 loop reads CASRSRGPSTDTQYF. CDR3 nucleotide sequence: TGTGCCAGTAGATCCCGTGGCCCTAGCACAGATACGCAGTATTTT.

Points on this clone: The same CDR3 also results from other DNA sequences found in this sample. The chain has TRBV19 and TRBJ2-3; 7 bases line up with TRBD2. V dropped 4 bases and J dropped 1; count of bases not matched to a gene: 5. The CDR3 extends over 15 amino acids. Germline V CDR1 and CDR2: LNHDA, SQIVND (reference sequence). This CDR3 reads CASSSASGGTDTQYF. DNA of the CDR3: TGTGCCAGTAGTAGTGCTAGCGGAGGCACAGATACGCAGTATTTT. Using reference TRBV19 and TRBJ2-3 for the parts outside the CDR3, the full variable domain is DGGITQSPKYLFRKEGQNVTLSCEQNLNHDAMYWYRQDPGQGLRLIYYSQIVNDFQKGDIAEGYSVSREKKESFPLTVTSAQKNPTAFYLCASSSASGGTDTQYFGPGTRLTVL.

Only a few counts were recorded for this clone. CDR3: CASSIEQGLSSPLHF. The CDR3 DNA is TGTGCCAGTAGTATCGAGCAGGGTCTGAGTTCACCCCTCCACTTT. The J gene is TRBJ1-6, the V gene TRBV19, with a tentative D call TRBD1 (5 bases). V gave up 3 bases and J gave up 9 bases, with 15 bases separating them. Germline values: CDR1 LNHDA, CDR2 SQIVND (reference sequence). CDR3 size: 15 residues.

J is TRBJ1-3 and V is TRBV9; D gene uncertain. With 4 bases removed from V and 0 bases from J, the gap between germline ends came to 5 bases. Germline assignment: CDR1 SGDLS and CDR2 YYNGEE. The length of the CDR3 is 13 residues. CDR3 region: CASSTSSGNTIYF. In nucleotides, the CDR3 is TGTGCCAGCAGCACAAGCTCTGGAAACACCATATATTTT.

The chain recombines TRBV6-6 with TRBJ1-4, with unresolved D. CDR1 is MNHNY and CDR2 is SVGAGI in the germline V gene (reference sequence). CDR3 length: 16 residues. Between the trimmed V and J ends, which lost 0 bases and 7 bases, there was a span of 15 bases. The CDR3 nucleotides read TGTGCCAGCAGTTACTCGCGGGCCGACGAGAGTGAAAAACTGTTTTTT. Amino acids: CASSYSRADESEKLFF.

The CDR3 protein is CASSYSSGALTEAFF. The CDR3 nucleotides read TGTGCCAGCAGTTACTCTTCCGGGGCGCTGACTGAAGCTTTCTTT. The chain recombines TRBV6-5 with TRBJ1-1; possible D gene TRBD1, 5 bases. Trimming took off 0 bases at V and 5 bases at J, with 13 bases between the two ends. The CDR3 runs to 15 residues. Germline values: CDR1 MNHEY, CDR2 SVGAGI.

This chain connects TRBV6-4 to TRBJ2-2; D is undetermined. The CDR3 covers 14 residues. The germline V gene has CDR1 MRHNA and CDR2 SNTAGT. V was pared by 8 bases and J by 3 bases, with 13 bases between. The CDR3 region has the DNA TGTGCCAGCCAGTGGCAGCAGGACACCGGGGAGCTGTTTTTT. This codes for CASQWQQDTGELFF.

V gene TRBV28 combines with J gene TRBJ1-3; 7 nucleotides line up with TRBD1. CDR1 MDHEN and CDR2 SYDVKM come from the germline V gene. Trimming took 7 bases from V and 1 from J; bases not matched to a gene: 16. This CDR3 contains 18 residues. CDR3 nucleotides: TGTGCCAGCACCCCTCGGTTCGGGACAGTCTCATCTGGAAACACCATATATTTT. It codes for CASTPRFGTVSSGNTIYF.

The V and J genes are TRBV4-1 and TRBJ2-7, with 7 positions matching TRBD1. Germline V gene sequence: CDR1 MGHRA, CDR2 YSYEKL. V lost 0 bases and J lost 0; bases outside the gene matches: 8. The CDR3 consists of 17 residues. The CDR3 protein is CASSQEPTGTVSYEQYF. The CDR3 region has the DNA TGCGCCAGCAGCCAAGAGCCCACCGGGACAGTCTCCTACGAGCAGTACTTC.

The gene calls are TRBV6-5 and TRBJ1-1; possibly TRBD1 for D (6 bases). CDR1 is MNHEY and CDR2 is SVGAGI in the germline V gene. The V end was cut by 2 bases, the J end by 3 bases, with 13 bases between. The CDR3 extends over 15 amino acids. The CDR3 coding sequence is TGTGCCAGCAGTTACCCTTCCAGACAGGACACTGAAGCTTTCTTT. It encodes CASSYPSRQDTEAFF.

V gene TRBV9 combines with J gene TRBJ2-3; weak D call: TRBD2 (7 bases). Trimming removed 2 bases from V and 0 bases from J, with 25 bases in between. The germline gives CDR1 SGDLS, CDR2 YYNGEE. The CDR3 covers 20 residues. The CDR3 reads CASSVGGVAGAGPSTDTQYF. CDR3 DNA: TGTGCCAGCAGCGTTGGGGGCGTGGCGGGGGCTGGCCCAAGCACAGATACGCAGTATTTT.

The chain couples TRBV4-2 to TRBJ2-7, with 13 nucleotides matching TRBD2. The CDR3 extends over 16 amino acids. Germline-derived CDR1 and CDR2 are LGHNA and YNFKEQ. The J segment lost 1 base and the V segment lost 5 bases, leaving 5 bases of the junction unmatched. The CDR3 is CASSYGTSGESYEQYF. CDR3 nucleotide sequence: TGTGCCAGCAGCTATGGGACTAGCGGGGAGTCCTACGAGCAGTACTTC.

V is TRBV6-7 and J is TRBJ2-1; D is uncertain. TRBV6-7 is an ORF for which the function is uncertain. The CDR3 is 16 amino acids. V was cut by 0 bases and J by 2 bases, with 11 bases left in between. CDR3 protein: CASSYSNGNPYNEQFF. The CDR3 bases are TGTGCCAGCAGTTACTCGAACGGCAACCCCTACAATGAGCAGTTCTTC.

V is TRBV5-1 and J is TRBJ2-7; D ambiguous. The CDR3 extends over 13 amino acids. Trimming pared 0 bases from V and 4 bases from J, leaving 8 bases between. Germline lookup yields CDR1 SGHRS and CDR2 YFSETQ. The CDR3 spells CASSLDHGYEQYF. In DNA, the CDR3 is TGCGCCAGCAGCTTGGACCACGGATACGAGCAGTACTTC.

The chain joins TRBV2 to TRBJ1-2, with D unclear. The CDR3 is made up of 12 amino acids. The V gene lost 1 base and the J gene lost 4 bases, with 4 bases spanning the gap. The germline V gene has CDR1 SNHLY and CDR2 FYNNEI. The CDR3 reads CASSEGGYGYTF. The DNA for the CDR3 is TGTGCCAGCAGTGAAGGGGGCTATGGCTACACCTTC.

V usage is TRBV9 and J usage is TRBJ2-7; D perhaps matches TRBD1 (5 bases). The CDR3 runs 15 residues. CDR1 is SGDLS and CDR2 is YYNGEE in the germline V gene. V lost 3 bases to trimming and J lost 3 bases, with 16 bases between them. CDR3 amino acids: CASSAALGQHYEQYF. The CDR3 coding sequence is TGTGCCAGCAGCGCGGCGTTGGGGCAGCACTACGAGCAGTACTTC.

V and J are TRBV7-3 and TRBJ2-3, with D possibly matching TRBD2 (6 bases). Trimming took 2 bases from V and 2 from J, leaving 8 bases between them. The CDR3 length is 14 residues. Germline V gene data show CDR1 as SGHTA and CDR2 as FQGTGA. CDR3: CASSLGRPTDTQYF. The DNA of the CDR3 is TGTGCCAGCAGCTTAGGGAGGCCCACAGATACGCAGTATTTT.

The genes are TRBV4-3 and TRBJ1-4; TRBD1 agrees at 7 bases. The V gene's germline CDR1 is LGHNA and CDR2 YSLEER. The CDR3 totals 16 residues. The J segment lost 5 bases and the V segment lost 3 bases, leaving 9 bases of the junction unmatched. The CDR3: CASSQGADRVNEKLFF. CDR3 DNA: TGCGCCAGCAGCCAGGGAGCCGACAGGGTGAATGAAAAACTGTTTTTT.